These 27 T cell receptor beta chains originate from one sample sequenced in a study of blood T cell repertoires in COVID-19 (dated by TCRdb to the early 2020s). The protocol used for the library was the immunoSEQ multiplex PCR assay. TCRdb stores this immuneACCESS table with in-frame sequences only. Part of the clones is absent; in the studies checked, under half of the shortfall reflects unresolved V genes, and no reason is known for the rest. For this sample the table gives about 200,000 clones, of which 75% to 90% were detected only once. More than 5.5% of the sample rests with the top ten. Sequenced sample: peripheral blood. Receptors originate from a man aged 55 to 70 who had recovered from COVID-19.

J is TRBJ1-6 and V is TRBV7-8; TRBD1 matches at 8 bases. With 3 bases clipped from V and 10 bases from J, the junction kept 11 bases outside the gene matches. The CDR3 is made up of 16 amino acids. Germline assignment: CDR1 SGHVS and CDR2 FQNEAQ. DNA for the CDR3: TGTGCCAGCAGCTTTCCCGGGACAGGATTGAGGTCACCCCTCCACTTT. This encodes CASSFPGTGLRSPLHF.

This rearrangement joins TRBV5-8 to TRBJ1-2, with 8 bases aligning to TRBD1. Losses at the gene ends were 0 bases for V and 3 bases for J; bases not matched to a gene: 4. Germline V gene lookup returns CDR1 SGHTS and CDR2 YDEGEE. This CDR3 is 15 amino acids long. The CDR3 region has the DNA TGTGCCAGCAGCTTGGTCGGACAGGGTTACTATGGCTACACCTTC. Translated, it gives CASSLVGQGYYGYTF.

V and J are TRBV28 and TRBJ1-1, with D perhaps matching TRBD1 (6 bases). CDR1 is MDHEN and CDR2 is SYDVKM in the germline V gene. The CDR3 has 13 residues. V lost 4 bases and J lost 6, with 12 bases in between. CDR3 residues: CASSYLRTAEAFF. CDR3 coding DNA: TGTGCCAGCAGTTACCTCCGGACAGCTGAAGCTTTCTTT. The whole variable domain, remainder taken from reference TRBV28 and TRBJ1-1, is DVKVTQSSRYLVKRTGEKVFLECVQDMDHENMFWYRQDPGLGLRLIYFSYDVKMKEKGDIPEGYSVSREKKERFSLILESASTNQTSMYLCASSYLRTAEAFFGQGTRLTVV.

The CDR3 coding sequence is TGTGCCAGTAGTGCAGACAGGGTCCGGGAGACCCAGTACTTC. Translated: CASSADRVRETQYF. This rearrangement joins TRBV19 to TRBJ2-5; the match to TRBD1 covers 7 bases. The V gene's germline CDR1 is LNHDA and CDR2 SQIVND (reference sequence). V lost 5 bases and J lost 5; bases outside the gene matches: 8. CDR3 length: 14 residues.

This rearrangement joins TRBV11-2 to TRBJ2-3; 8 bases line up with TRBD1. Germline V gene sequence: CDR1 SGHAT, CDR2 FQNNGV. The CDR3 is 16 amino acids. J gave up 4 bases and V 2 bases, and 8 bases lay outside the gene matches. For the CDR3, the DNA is TGTGCCAGCAGCTTATCGGCAGGGGGCGCCGCAGATACGCAGTATTTT. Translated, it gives CASSLSAGGAADTQYF.

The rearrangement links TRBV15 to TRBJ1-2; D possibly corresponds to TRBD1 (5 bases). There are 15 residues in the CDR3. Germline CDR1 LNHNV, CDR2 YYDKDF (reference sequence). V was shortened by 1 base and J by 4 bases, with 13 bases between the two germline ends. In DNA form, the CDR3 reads TGTGCCACCAGCAGAGTGGGTGGAGGGGTCTATGGCTACACCTTC. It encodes CATSRVGGGVYGYTF. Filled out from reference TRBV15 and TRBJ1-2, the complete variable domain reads DAMVIQNPRYQVTQFGKPVTLSCSQTLNHNVMYWYQQKSSQAPKLLFHYYDKDFNNEADTPDNFQSRRPNTSFCFLDIRSPGLGDTAMYLCATSRVGGGVYGYTFGSGTRLTVV.

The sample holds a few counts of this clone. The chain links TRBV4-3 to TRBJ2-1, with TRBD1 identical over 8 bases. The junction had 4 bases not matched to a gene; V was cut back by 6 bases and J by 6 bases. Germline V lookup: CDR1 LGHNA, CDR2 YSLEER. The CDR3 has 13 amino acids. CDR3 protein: CASSRGQGNEQFF. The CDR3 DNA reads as TGCGCCAGCAGTAGAGGACAGGGCAATGAGCAGTTCTTC.

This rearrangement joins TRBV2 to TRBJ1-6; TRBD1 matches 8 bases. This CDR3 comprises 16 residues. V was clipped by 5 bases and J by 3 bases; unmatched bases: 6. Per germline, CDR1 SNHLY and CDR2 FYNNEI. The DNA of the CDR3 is TGTGCCAGCAGTTCCCCCGGGACAGGCTATAATTCACCCCTCCACTTT. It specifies CASSSPGTGYNSPLHF.

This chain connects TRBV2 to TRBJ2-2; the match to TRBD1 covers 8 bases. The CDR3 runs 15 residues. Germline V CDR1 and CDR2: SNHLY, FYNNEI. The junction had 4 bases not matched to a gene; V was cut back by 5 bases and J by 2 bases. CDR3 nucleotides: TGTGCCAGCAGTCAGGGGGCGCGAAACACCGGGGAGCTGTTTTTT. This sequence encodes CASSQGARNTGELFF.

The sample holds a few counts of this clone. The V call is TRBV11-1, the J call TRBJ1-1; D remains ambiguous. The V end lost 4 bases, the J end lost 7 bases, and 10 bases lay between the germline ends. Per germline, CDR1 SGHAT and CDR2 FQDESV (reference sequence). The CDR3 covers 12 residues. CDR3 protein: CASSSGSHEAFF. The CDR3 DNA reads TGTGCCAGCAGCTCCGGGAGCCATGAAGCTTTCTTT.

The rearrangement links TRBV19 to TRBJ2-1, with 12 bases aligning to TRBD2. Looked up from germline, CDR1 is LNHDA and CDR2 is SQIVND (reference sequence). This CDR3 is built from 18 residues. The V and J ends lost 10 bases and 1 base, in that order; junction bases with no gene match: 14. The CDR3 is CATLPTSGGPRSYNEQFF. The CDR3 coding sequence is TGTGCCACCCTACCGACTAGCGGGGGCCCACGGTCCTACAATGAGCAGTTCTTC. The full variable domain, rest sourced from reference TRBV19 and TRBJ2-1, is DGGITQSPKYLFRKEGQNVTLSCEQNLNHDAMYWYRQDPGQGLRLIYYSQIVNDFQKGDIAEGYSVSREKKESFPLTVTSAQKNPTAFYLCATLPTSGGPRSYNEQFFGPGTRLTVL.

The DNA for the CDR3 is TGTGCCAGCAGCCCCCGGGACAGGGAGCAGTACTTC. Translating it yields CASSPRDREQYF. This rearrangement joins TRBV7-8 to TRBJ2-7; 8 bases agree with TRBD1. Losses at the gene ends were 5 bases for V and 7 bases for J; bases not matched to a gene: 4. This CDR3 is 12 amino acids long. Germline V CDR1 and CDR2: SGHVS, FQNEAQ.

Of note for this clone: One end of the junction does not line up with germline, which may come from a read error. For the CDR3, the DNA is TGTGCCAGCTCACCGGATCCTAGCGGTACCTATGAGCAGTACTTC. As protein: CASSPDPSGTYEQYF. The chain links TRBV18 to TRBJ2-7, with 7 bases fitting TRBD2. The CDR3 is made up of 15 amino acids. CDR1 and CDR2 (germline): KGHSH, LQKENI.

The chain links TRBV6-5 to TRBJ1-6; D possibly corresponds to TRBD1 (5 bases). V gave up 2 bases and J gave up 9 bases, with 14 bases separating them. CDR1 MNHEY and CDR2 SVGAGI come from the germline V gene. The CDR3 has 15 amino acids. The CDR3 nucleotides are TGTGCCAGCAGTTACGTCGGGGAGGGGCGTTCACCCCTCCACTTT. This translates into CASSYVGEGRSPLHF.

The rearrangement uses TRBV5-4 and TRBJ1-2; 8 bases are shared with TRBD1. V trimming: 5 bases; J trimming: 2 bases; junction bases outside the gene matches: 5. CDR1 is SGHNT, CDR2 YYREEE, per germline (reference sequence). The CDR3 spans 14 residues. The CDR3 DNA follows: TGTGCCAGCAGAAACCGGACAGGGAACTATGGCTACACCTTC. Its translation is CASRNRTGNYGYTF.

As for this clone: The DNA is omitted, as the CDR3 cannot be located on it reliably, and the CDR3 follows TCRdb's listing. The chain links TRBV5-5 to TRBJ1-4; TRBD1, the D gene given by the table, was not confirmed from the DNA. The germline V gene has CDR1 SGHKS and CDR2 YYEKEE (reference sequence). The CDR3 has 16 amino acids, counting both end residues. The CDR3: CASSSTSGQTGKNCFF.

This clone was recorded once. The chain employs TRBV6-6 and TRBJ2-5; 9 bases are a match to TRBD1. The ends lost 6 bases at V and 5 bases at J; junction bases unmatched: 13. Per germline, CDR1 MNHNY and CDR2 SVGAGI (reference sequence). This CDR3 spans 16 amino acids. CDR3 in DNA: TGTGCCAGCAGCCCGCAAACGGGACAGGGAAAGGAGACCCAGTACTTC. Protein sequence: CASSPQTGQGKETQYF.

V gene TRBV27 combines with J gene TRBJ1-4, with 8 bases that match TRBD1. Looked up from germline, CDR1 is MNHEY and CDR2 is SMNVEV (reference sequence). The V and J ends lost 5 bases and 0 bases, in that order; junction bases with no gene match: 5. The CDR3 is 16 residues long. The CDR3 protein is CASSARQGSTNEKLFF. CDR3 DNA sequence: TGTGCCAGCAGTGCGCGACAGGGGTCAACTAATGAAAAACTGTTTTTT.

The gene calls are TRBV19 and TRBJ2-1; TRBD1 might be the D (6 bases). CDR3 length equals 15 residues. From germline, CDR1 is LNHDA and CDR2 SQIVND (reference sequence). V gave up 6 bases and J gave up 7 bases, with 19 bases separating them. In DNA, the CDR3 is TGTGCCAGTAGAGGACAGCGAGGGGGTAAGAATGAGCAGTTCTTC. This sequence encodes CASRGQRGGKNEQFF.

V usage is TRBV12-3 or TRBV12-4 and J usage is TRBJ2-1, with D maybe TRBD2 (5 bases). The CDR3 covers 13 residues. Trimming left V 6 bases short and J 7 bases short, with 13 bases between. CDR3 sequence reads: CASSFATRNEQFF. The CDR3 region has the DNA TGTGCCAGCAGCTTTGCCACTAGGAATGAGCAGTTCTTC.

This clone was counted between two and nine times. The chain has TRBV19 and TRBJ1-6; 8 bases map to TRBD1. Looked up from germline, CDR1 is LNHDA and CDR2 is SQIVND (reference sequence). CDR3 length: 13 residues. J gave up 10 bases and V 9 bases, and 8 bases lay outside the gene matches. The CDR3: CASHDRGGSPLHF. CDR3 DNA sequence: TGTGCCAGCCACGACAGGGGAGGCTCACCCCTCCACTTT.

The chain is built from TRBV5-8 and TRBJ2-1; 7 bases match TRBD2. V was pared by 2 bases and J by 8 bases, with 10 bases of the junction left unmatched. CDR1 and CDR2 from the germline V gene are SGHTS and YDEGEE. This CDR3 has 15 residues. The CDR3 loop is CASSFPGLKKDEQFF. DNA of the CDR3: TGTGCCAGCAGCTTCCCGGGACTAAAAAAGGATGAGCAGTTCTTC. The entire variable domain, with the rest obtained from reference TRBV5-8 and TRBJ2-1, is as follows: EAGVTQSPTHLIKTRGQQATLRCSPISGHTSVYWYQQALGLGLQFLLWYDEGEERNRGNFPPRFSGRQFPNYSSELNVNALELEDSALYLCASSFPGLKKDEQFFGPGTRLTVL.

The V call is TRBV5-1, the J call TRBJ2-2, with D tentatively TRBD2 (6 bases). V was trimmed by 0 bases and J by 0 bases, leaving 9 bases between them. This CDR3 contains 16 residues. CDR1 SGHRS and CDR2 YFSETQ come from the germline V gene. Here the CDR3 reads CASSLDPGANTGELFF. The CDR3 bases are TGCGCCAGCAGCTTGGACCCGGGGGCGAACACCGGGGAGCTGTTTTTT.

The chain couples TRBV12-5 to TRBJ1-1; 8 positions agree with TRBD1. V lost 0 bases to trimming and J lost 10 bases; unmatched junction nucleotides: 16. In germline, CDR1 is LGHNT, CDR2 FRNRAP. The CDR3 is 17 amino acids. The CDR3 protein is CASGLVLGQGPSPRAFF. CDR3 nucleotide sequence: TGTGCTAGTGGTTTGGTACTCGGACAGGGACCCTCTCCTCGAGCTTTCTTT.

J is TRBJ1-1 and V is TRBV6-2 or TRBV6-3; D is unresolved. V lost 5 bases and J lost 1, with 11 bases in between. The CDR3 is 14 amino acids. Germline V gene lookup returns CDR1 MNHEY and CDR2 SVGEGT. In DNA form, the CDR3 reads TGTGCCAGCAGTCCATGGGGAGGGAACACTGAAGCTTTCTTT. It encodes CASSPWGGNTEAFF.

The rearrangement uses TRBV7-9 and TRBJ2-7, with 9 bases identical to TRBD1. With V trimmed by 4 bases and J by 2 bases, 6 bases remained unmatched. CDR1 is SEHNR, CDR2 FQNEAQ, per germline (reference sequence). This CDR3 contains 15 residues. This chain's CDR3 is CASSSGTGSTYEQYF. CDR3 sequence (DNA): TGTGCCAGCAGCTCTGGGACAGGGTCAACCTACGAGCAGTACTTC.

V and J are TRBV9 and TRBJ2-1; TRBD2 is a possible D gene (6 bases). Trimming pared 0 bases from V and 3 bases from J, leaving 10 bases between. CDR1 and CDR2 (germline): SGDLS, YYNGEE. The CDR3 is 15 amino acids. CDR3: CASSVGDSSYNEQFF. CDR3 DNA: TGTGCCAGCAGCGTAGGGGACTCCAGCTACAATGAGCAGTTCTTC.